The sequence of this T cell receptor (beta chain) was determined in a study of cytomegalovirus exposure and HLA in healthy donors (dated by TCRdb to the late 2010s). A note on the overall study: In an earlier analysis of approximately 640 of the donors, 250 to 350 Gb of sequence data and approximately 120 million unique TCR beta sequences from about 179 million T cells were reported. About 310 gigabases of sequencing data and approximately 93 million unique TCR sequences were included in an early release covering roughly 600 HLA-typed donors. Among the roughly 410 genotyped donors, roughly 80% belonged to the genetic ancestry cluster associated with self-reported Caucasian donors. The study was designed to test whether signatures of past pathogen exposure could be identified by cataloging public T cell receptors. Using immunosequencing, the study profiled T cell repertoires from about 650 subjects and related those repertoires to cytomegalovirus serostatus. A separate validation cohort of some 130 different subjects was used in addition to the approximately 700-subject first cohort. The study combined high-throughput TCR immunosequencing, statistical association of individual TCRs with disease status, and machine learning to predict cytomegalovirus infection status. A later analysis re-analyzed previously published TCR beta repertoires from 666 donors and added high-resolution HLA genotyping to study TCR occurrence patterns. The later analysis used no new phenotypic data to find candidate immune exposures, relying instead on TCR beta sequences and their occurrence across donors. An earlier analysis of more than 450 of the donors used high-throughput TCR beta sequencing to judge whether each TCR beta V gene segment behaved as functional or pseudogenic. Donor age, sex, ethnicity and CMV serostatus were collected together with the repertoire data. In a later genetic analysis, genome-wide SNP genotypes for about 65% of the roughly 670 donors were used, and that subset was treated as a discovery cohort. Every discovery cohort repertoire had been produced on one sequencing platform. HLA typing included class I and class II loci at four-digit resolution. The number of donors typed differed by locus, with 629-630 for A, B, C, DRB1 and DQB1, 522 for DQA1, 600 to 610 for DPA1, and roughly 450 for DPB1. Roughly five DR-DQ haplotypes were handled as single units for association and clustering because linkage in the cohort was strong. On average, 235,054 unique TCR beta nucleotide sequences were sequenced per donor among 300 to 500 genotyped donors of the cohort, with around 19% of those sequences being non-productive.

For this clone: What this receptor recognizes is not known. There are no base qualities to consult, and no much larger clone falls within one base.

The cohort consisted of 650 to 700 healthy bone marrow donors. All cohort members were sampled while nominally healthy, although unrecorded immune exposures were likely present. The donor tested CMV seropositive, placing the donor among the 250 to 350 seropositive members of the cohort. A peripheral blood sample was collected from each donor, and TCR beta sequencing was performed on peripheral blood mononuclear cells. Genomic DNA was extracted from the blood cell samples with the Qiagen DNeasy Blood Extraction Kit. Libraries were made using the immunoSEQ multiplex PCR assay. For the multiplex PCR, a mixture combining 60 forward primers for TCR Vbeta segments and 13 reverse primers for TCR Jbeta segments was used. The CDR3 region of rearranged TCR beta genes was amplified from genomic DNA by a multiplex PCR assay. Amplified TCR beta libraries were sequenced as 87-base-pair reads on the Illumina HiSeq System. In the original analysis: In a later analysis, 77 million or so unique TCR beta chains were counted across the 690 or so repertoires, and roughly 10 million of these chains were shared by at least two donors. To remove PCR and sequencing errors, raw reads were error-corrected and collapsed into unique sequences using a nearest-neighbor algorithm that merged closely related sequences. Alignment of CDR3 sequences to IMGT reference sequences was used to assign V, D and J gene segments. For a sequence to be retained, a match of at least six nucleotides was required to both a V gene segment and a J gene segment. Rearrangements were called productive when the CDR3 lacked stop codons and stayed in frame with V and J; all others were non-productive. Following IMGT convention, CDR3 was defined as the stretch from the second conserved V-encoded cysteine up to the conserved J-encoded phenylalanine. The earlier analysis of a few hundred of the donors excluded sequences that lacked an unambiguous match to a single V gene segment. In an earlier analysis of 587 of the donors, a V segment was called functional when productive rearrangements were above 56.7%, and segregating when the standard deviation between donors exceeded 5%. A statistical classification framework was built to diagnose cytomegalovirus status from the catalog of TCR beta chain sequences. V and J gene assignment, in a later analysis, came from comparing TCR nucleotide sequences with IMGT/GENE-DB human TR gene sequences. A later analysis assigned CDR3 sequences and most-parsimonious VDJ recombination scenarios with the TCRdist pipeline. In a later analysis, every TCR beta chain was defined by the combination of its CDR3 amino acid sequence and its V-gene family, and reads without a unique V-gene family were dropped. As a way to deal with suspected cross-contamination and a sequencing artifact, a later analysis dropped approximately 570 nucleotide sequences that were highly shared and had low generation probability. In a later analysis, a clonal expansion index for each public chain was calculated from normalized within-repertoire ranks of inferred template counts. Generation probabilities in a later analysis came from a VDJ recombination model fitted to out-of-frame rearrangements, and those results were checked against IGoR. Hypergeometric tests were used in a later analysis to score TCR-TCR, TCR-HLA and TCR-CMV co-occurrence, with a repertoire-size bias correction applied to the TCR pairs. To estimate false discovery rates, a later analysis permuted the HLA or CMV assignments 20 times. In a later analysis, co-occurring TCRs were grouped using DBSCAN, with TCRdist sequence similarity added in when clustering inside HLA-allele-positive subsets. Co-occurrence clustering excluded repertoires with fewer than 30,000 or more than 120,000 public chains, plus five with anomalous nucleotide sharing. TCRdb stores this immuneACCESS table with in-frame sequences only. Part of the clones is absent; in the studies checked, under half of the shortfall reflects unresolved V genes, and no reason is known for the rest. That table gives V, J and clone size, and the DNA gave D and trimming. Here the sample has around 150,000 clones; around 82% occur a single time. In total, the top ten clones hold roughly a tenth of the sample.

The investigation overall reported the following: Broadly in line with IMGT annotations, most TCR beta V segments showed up in productive rearrangements about 90% or about 30% of the time in an earlier analysis of several hundred of the donors. The classifier was reported to diagnose cytomegalovirus status with high specificity and sensitivity in both the original cohort and the validation cohort. Because counts were too low, 15 to 20 rarely observed V segments, including chromosome 9 orphons, were excluded from the earlier analysis of 587 of the donors. Correlated functional status among segregating V segments might be attributable to linkage disequilibrium, but an unknown experimental factor could not be ruled out. In a later analysis, HLA-associated TCR beta chains were found to be more clonally expanded and to have lower generation probabilities than equally common non-associated chains. Assigning TCR associations to individual alleles was difficult when HLA alleles, especially DR and DQ, strongly co-occurred. In vitro tests confirmed that a few of the cytomegalovirus-associated TCR beta chains recognize cytomegalovirus antigens. Because some donors lacked HLA typing at each locus, the association tests relied only on the typed subset. Most TCR sequences were observed very rarely across donors, whereas some public TCRs were present in many individuals. A later analysis reported that several top co-occurrence clusters appeared linked to parvovirus B19, influenza, CMV and Epstein-Barr virus. A further reported finding was that TCR beta sequences accurately predicted the HLA-A and HLA-B alleles for most subjects in the first cohort. According to the authors, the approach could potentially be generalized to other disease states and immunological phenotypes. This cohort had only TCR beta chains sequenced, and the lack of alpha or paired-chain data limited which features could be detected. CMV serostatus was the only immune exposure information available for the cohort. A later genetic analysis reported fewer N-insertions in productive TCRs among donors in an Asian-associated ancestry cluster than the approximately 670-donor mean. Because the 87-base-pair reads could not distinguish some IMGT-functional V segments, including TRBV6-2 and TRBV6-3, those segments were excluded. A later genetic analysis associated a missense DCLRE1C variant with V-gene and J-gene trimming of TCR beta chains, and an independent cohort replicated the association. A group of highly shared sequence variants was considered likely to be a technical artifact of the sequencing pipeline. According to a later analysis, most CMV-associated TCR beta chains appeared to be HLA-restricted, and the HLA associations seemed to be driven largely by CMV exposure. In a later analysis, around 17,000 TCR beta sequences were associated with specific HLA alleles at a false discovery rate of 0.05. The study gave a list of some 150 TCR beta chains associated with cytomegalovirus. A later analysis found that TCR association rates varied across HLA loci, with DRB1 alleles showing the most associated TCRs and HLA-C alleles the fewest. Roughly uniform sequencing depth across donors was assumed in presence/absence analyses, although this assumption may not hold.

As encoded in the germline V gene, CDR1 is MDHEN while CDR2 is SYDVKM. From cysteine to phenylalanine, the CDR3 is 10 amino acids long. The kept DNA is CDR3 alone, 30 bases in frame from the first base. V sheds 4 bases and J sheds 9 bases, leaving 4 bases between their ends. The sequencing sample was made of PBMCs. The receptor's source is a man in his fifties or sixties in good health and CMV-seropositive. The sequence joins TRBV28 to TRBJ2-1, with the D gene too uncertain to name. The nucleotide sequence reads as follows: TGTGCCAGCAGTTCAGTTGAGCAGTTCTTC. This encodes CASSSVEQFF.